This T cell receptor (beta chain) was sequenced in a study of siplizumab effects on memory and regulatory T cells. Assays covered some 94,000 TCR templates per sample. Repertoires were generated with immunoSEQ multiplex PCR, while TCRdb's copy carries only in-frame clones and drops some. The sample yields 100,000 or so clones, approximately 90% seen once. Overall study findings and caveats: Controls showed an average of roughly 25% Treg-derived mappable alloreactive CD4+ clones, while siplizumab showed around 70%. No more than a minor fraction of alloreactive clones could be traced back to unstimulated subsets. Siplizumab brought about a significant reduction in alloreactive sequences traceable to unstimulated CD4+ memory cells.

Note on this clone: Its specificity is not known.

Sequencing input: Tregs sorted from blood. This clonotype originated in a human donor in good health.

This CDR3 reads CASGTSGYNEQFF. DNA for the CDR3: TGTGCCAGCGGGACTAGCGGATACAATGAGCAGTTCTTC. This chain uses TRBV11-3 with TRBJ2-1; 11 bases fit TRBD2. The CDR3 loop spans 13 amino acids. Germline loops: CDR1 SGHNT, CDR2 YENEEA. V trimming: 8 bases; J trimming: 4 bases; junction bases outside the gene matches: 1.